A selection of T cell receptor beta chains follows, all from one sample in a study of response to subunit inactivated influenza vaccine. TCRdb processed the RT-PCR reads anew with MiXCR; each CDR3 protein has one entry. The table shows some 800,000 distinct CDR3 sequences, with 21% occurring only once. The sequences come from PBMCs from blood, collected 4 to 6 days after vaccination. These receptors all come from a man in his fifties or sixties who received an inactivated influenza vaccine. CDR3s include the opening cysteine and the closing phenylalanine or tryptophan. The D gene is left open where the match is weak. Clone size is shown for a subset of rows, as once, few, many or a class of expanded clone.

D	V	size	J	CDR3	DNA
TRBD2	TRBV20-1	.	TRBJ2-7	CSAERLAGPYEQYF	TGCAGTGCGGAGAGACTAGCGGGCCCCTACGAGCAGTACTTC
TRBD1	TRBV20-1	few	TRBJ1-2	CSARDPTQGRKGYTF	TGCAGTGCTAGAGATCCAACACAGGGGAGGAAAGGCTACACCTTC
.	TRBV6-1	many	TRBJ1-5	CASSLTGLSNQPQHF	TGTGCCAGCAGCCTAACAGGGCTTAGCAATCAGCCCCAGCATTTT
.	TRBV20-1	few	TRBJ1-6	CSARDQTPGMVGSPLHF	TGCAGTGCTAGAGACCAAACCCCCGGCATGGTTGGTTCACCCCTCCACTTT
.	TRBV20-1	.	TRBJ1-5	CSARDYAGNQPQHF	TGCAGTGCTAGAGATTATGCCGGCAATCAGCCCCAGCATTTT
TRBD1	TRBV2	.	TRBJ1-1	CASSAQGVAEAFF	TGTGCCAGCAGTGCACAGGGGGTGGCTGAAGCTTTCTTT
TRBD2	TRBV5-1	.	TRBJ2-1	CASSFISGSGDNEQFF	TGCGCCAGCAGCTTTATTAGCGGGAGCGGCGACAATGAGCAGTTCTTC
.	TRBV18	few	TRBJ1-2	CASSPPQGRGYTF	TGTGCCAGCTCACCACCCCAAGGGAGGGGCTACACCTTC
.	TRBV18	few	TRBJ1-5	CASSSDRNNQPQHF	TGTGCCAGCTCCTCCGACAGGAACAATCAGCCCCAGCATTTT
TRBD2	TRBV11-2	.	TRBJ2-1	CASSLGTSVNEQFF	TGTGCCAGCAGCTTAGGCACTAGCGTGAATGAGCAGTTCTTC
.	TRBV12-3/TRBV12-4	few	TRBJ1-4	CASSLRARDLGEKLFF	TGTGCCAGCAGTTTGAGGGCCCGGGATCTCGGCGAAAAACTGTTTTTT
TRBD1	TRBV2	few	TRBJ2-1	CASRQTGGLINEQFF	TGTGCCAGCAGACAGACAGGGGGGTTAATAAATGAGCAGTTCTTC
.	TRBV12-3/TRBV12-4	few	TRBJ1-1	CASSLPGEVKWWTEAFF	TGTGCCAGCAGTTTACCCGGGGAGGTTAAGTGGTGGACTGAAGCTTTCTTT
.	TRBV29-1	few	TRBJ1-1	CSVDRDGLLTEAFF	TGCAGCGTAGACCGGGACGGACTTCTCACTGAAGCTTTCTTT
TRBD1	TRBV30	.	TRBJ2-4	CAWKPGTGLNIQYF	TGTGCCTGGAAACCCGGGACAGGCTTAAACATTCAGTACTTC
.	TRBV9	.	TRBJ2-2	CASSVTGTAGTGELFF	TGTGCCAGCAGCGTAACCGGGACGGCTGGCACCGGGGAGCTGTTTTTT
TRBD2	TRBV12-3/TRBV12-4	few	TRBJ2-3	CASSPSGLVSDTQYF	TGTGCCAGCAGTCCTTCAGGACTAGTATCAGATACGCAGTATTTT
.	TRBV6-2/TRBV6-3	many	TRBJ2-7	CASSYTYEQYF	TGTGCCAGCAGCTATACCTACGAGCAGTACTTC
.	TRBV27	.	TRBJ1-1	CASSLSVWGNTEAFF	TGTGCCAGCAGTTTATCGGTTTGGGGGAACACTGAAGCTTTCTTT
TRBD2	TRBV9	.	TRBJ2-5	CASSLGTSGGAFETQYF	TGTGCCAGCAGCCTCGGGACTAGCGGGGGGGCGTTTGAGACCCAGTACTTC
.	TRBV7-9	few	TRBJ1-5	CASSIDNQPQHF	TGTGCCAGCAGCATCGACAATCAGCCCCAGCATTTT
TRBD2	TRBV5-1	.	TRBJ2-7	CASSLGYGRTYEQYF	TGCGCCAGCAGCTTGGGTTACGGGAGGACCTACGAGCAGTACTTC
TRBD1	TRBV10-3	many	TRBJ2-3	CAISSGTATDTQYF	TGTGCCATCAGCTCCGGGACAGCCACAGATACGCAGTATTTT
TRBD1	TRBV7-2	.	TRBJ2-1	CASSLATGSDEQFF	TGTGCCAGCAGCTTAGCGACAGGGTCGGATGAGCAGTTCTTC
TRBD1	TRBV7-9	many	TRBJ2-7	CASSYRDRVTYEQYF	TGTGCCAGCAGCTACCGGGACAGGGTCACCTACGAGCAGTACTTC
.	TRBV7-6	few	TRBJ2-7	CASSLADSLNYEQYF	TGTGCCAGCAGCTTAGCGGACAGCCTAAACTACGAGCAGTACTTC
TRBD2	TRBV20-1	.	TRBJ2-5	CSARDPGAGGQETQYF	TGCAGTGCTAGAGACCCGGGGGCGGGGGGACAAGAGACCCAGTACTTC
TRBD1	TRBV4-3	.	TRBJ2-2	CASSQLPGQGGELFF	TGCGCCAGCAGCCAGCTCCCGGGACAGGGCGGGGAGCTGTTTTTT
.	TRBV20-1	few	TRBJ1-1	CSAQADGPNTEAFF	TGCAGTGCTCAGGCGGACGGCCCGAACACTGAAGCTTTCTTT
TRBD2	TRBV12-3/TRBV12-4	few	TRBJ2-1	CASTLRGTRNNEQFF	TGTGCCAGCACCTTAAGGGGGACTAGGAACAATGAGCAGTTCTTC
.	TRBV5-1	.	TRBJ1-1	CASSLAQQSSEAFF	TGCGCCAGCAGCTTGGCTCAGCAATCCTCTGAAGCTTTCTTT
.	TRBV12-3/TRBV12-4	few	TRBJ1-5	CASSLGPSGPPQHF	TGTGCCAGCAGTCTAGGACCGTCCGGGCCGCCCCAGCATTTT
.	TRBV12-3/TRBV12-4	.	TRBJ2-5	CASSLFPKETQYF	TGTGCCAGCAGTTTATTCCCCAAAGAGACCCAGTACTTC
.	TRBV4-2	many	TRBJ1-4	CASSPLDSSTNEKLFF	TGTGCCAGCAGCCCCCTGGACAGCTCAACTAATGAAAAACTGTTTTTT
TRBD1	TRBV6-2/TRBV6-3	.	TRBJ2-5	CASIEGTGRFGETQYF	TGTGCCAGCATCGAAGGGACAGGGAGATTCGGAGAGACCCAGTACTTC
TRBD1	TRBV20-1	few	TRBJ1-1	CSDLTGTERNAEAFF	TGCAGCGATCTAACTGGGACAGAGAGGAACGCTGAAGCTTTCTTT
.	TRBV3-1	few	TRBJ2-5	CASSSRGLKETQYF	TGTGCCAGCAGCAGCCGGGGCCTGAAAGAGACCCAGTACTTC
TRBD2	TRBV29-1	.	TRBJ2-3	CSVDRAGVTDTQYF	TGCAGCGTTGACCGGGCGGGAGTCACAGATACGCAGTATTTT
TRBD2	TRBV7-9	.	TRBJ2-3	CASSSPRGGYTQYF	TGTGCCAGCAGCTCCCCCCGGGGGGGATATACGCAGTATTTT
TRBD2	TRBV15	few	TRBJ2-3	CATSRGGTSGTSTDTQYF	TGTGCCACCAGCAGAGGGGGGACTAGCGGTACTAGCACAGATACGCAGTATTTT
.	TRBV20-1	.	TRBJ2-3	CSARGPNADTQYF	TGCAGTGCTAGGGGCCCAAATGCAGATACGCAGTATTTT
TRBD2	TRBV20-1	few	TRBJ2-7	CSARGSTSGLYEQYF	TGCAGTGCTAGAGGTTCGACTAGCGGGCTTTACGAGCAGTACTTC
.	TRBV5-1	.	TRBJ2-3	CATSREPFSTDTQYF	TGCGCCACCTCGAGGGAGCCCTTTAGCACAGATACGCAGTATTTT
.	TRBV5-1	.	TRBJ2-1	CASSLDRPGYNEQFF	TGCGCCAGCAGCTTGGACAGGCCCGGCTACAATGAGCAGTTCTTC
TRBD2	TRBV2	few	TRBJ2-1	CASSHIIGLAGPSYNEQFF	TGTGCCAGCAGTCATATCATCGGACTAGCGGGTCCCTCCTACAATGAGCAGTTCTTC
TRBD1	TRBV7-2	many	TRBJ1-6	CASSLGQGSSPLHF	TGTGCCAGCAGCTTAGGACAGGGCAGTTCACCCCTCCACTTT
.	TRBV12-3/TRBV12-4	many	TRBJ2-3	CASSLGTRYTDTQYF	TGTGCCAGCAGTTTAGGGACTCGTTACACAGATACGCAGTATTTT
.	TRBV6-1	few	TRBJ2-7	CASSPGRRLSYEQYF	TGTGCCAGCAGCCCGGGACGCAGGCTTTCCTACGAGCAGTACTTC
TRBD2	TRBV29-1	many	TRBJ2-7	CSVEENVGRAGPYEQYF	TGCAGCGTTGAAGAGAATGTCGGGAGGGCCGGTCCCTACGAGCAGTACTTC
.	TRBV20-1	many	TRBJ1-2	CSARPDNSYGYTF	TGCAGTGCTAGACCGGACAACTCCTATGGCTACACCTTC
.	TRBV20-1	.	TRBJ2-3	CSARDGRLLPTDTQYF	TGCAGTGCTAGAGATGGACGGTTACTACCCACAGATACGCAGTATTTT
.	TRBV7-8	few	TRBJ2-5	CASSLDQAGTQYF	TGTGCCAGCAGCTTGGACCAGGCGGGGACCCAGTACTTC
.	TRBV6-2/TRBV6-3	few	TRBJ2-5	CASSWGVATQYF	TGTGCCAGCAGTTGGGGCGTGGCGACCCAGTACTTC
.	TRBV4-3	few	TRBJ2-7	CASSQEGKGTYEQYF	TGCGCCAGCAGCCAAGAGGGCAAGGGAACCTACGAGCAGTACTTC
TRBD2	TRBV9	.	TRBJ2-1	CASSRLAVPSMNEQFF	TGTGCCAGCAGTCGTCTAGCGGTCCCCTCTATGAATGAGCAGTTCTTC
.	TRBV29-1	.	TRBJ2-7	CSASRDFTYEQYF	TGCAGCGCCAGCAGGGACTTCACCTACGAGCAGTACTTC
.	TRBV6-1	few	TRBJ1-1	CASRRMGEGTEAFF	TGTGCCAGCAGGAGGATGGGGGAGGGTACTGAAGCTTTCTTT